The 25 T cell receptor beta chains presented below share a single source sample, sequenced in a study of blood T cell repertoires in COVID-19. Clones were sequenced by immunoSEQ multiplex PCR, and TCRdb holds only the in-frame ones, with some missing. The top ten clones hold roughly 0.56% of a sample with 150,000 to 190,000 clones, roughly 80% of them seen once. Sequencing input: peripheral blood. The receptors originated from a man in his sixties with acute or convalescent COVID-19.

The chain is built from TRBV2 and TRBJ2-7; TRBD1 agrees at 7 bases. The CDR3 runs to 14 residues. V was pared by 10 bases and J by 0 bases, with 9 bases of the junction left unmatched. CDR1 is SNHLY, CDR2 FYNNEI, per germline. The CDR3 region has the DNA TGTGCCACCACAGGGGACAGCCACTCCTACGAGCAGTACTTC. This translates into CATTGDSHSYEQYF.

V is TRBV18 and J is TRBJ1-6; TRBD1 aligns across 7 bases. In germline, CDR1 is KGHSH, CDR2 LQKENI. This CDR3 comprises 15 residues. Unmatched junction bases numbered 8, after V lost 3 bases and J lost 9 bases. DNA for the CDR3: TGTGCCAGCTCACCCGGGACAGCGGCTAGTTCACCCCTCCACTTT. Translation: CASSPGTAASSPLHF.

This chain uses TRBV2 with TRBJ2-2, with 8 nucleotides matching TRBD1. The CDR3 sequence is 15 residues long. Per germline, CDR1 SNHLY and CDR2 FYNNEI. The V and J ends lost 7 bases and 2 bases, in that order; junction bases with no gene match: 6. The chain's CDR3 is CASKDRGRNTGELFF. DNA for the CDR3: TGTGCCAGCAAAGACAGGGGACGAAACACCGGGGAGCTGTTTTTT.

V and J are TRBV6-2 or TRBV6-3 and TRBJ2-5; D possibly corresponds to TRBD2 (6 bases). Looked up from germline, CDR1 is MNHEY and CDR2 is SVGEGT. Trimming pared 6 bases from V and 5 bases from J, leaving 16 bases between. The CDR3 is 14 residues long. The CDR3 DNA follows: TGTGCCAGCAGCCTCGCCGCAGGGAGGGAGACCCAGTACTTC. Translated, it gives CASSLAAGRETQYF.

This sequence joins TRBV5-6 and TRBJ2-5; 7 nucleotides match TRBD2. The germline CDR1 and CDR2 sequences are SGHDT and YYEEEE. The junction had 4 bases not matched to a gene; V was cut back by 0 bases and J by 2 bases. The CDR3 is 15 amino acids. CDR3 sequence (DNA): TGTGCCAGCAGCTTGGAAGCGGGACTTCAAGAGACCCAGTACTTC. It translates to CASSLEAGLQETQYF.

CDR3 bases: TGTGCCAGTAGTTACCGGACAGGGAACTATGGCTACACCTTC. It translates to CASSYRTGNYGYTF. The J gene is TRBJ1-2, the V gene TRBV19; TRBD1 matches at 8 bases. The CDR3 is 14 residues long. J was trimmed by 2 bases and V by 5 bases; bases with no gene match: 4. Per germline, CDR1 LNHDA and CDR2 SQIVND (reference sequence).

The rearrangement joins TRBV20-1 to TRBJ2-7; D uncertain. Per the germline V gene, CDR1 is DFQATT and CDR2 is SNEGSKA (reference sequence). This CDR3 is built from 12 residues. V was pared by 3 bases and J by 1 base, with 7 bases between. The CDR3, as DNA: TGCAGTGCTAGTCTCCAGTCCTACGAGCAGTACTTC. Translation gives CSASLQSYEQYF.

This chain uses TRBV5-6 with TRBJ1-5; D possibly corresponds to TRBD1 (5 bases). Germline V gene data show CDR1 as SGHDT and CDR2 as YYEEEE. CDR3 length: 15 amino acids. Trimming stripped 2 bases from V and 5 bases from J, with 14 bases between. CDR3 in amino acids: CASSLRGLPYQPQHF. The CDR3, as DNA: TGTGCCAGCAGCTTAAGGGGCCTACCCTATCAGCCCCAGCATTTT.

CDR3 sequence: CASSSFSGRALNTGELFF. CDR3 coding DNA: TGTGCCAGCAGCTCTTTCAGCGGGAGGGCCCTCAACACCGGGGAGCTGTTTTTT. V usage is TRBV5-6 and J usage is TRBJ2-2, with 10 positions matching TRBD2. CDR1 and CDR2 from the germline V gene are SGHDT and YYEEEE. The J segment lost 2 bases and the V segment lost 3 bases, leaving 10 bases of the junction unmatched. The CDR3 totals 18 residues. Using reference TRBV5-6 and TRBJ2-2 for the parts outside the CDR3, the full variable domain is DAGVTQSPTHLIKTRGQQVTLRCSPKSGHDTVSWYQQALGQGPQFIFQYYEEEERQRGNFPDRFSGHQFPNYSSELNVNALLLGDSALYLCASSSFSGRALNTGELFFGEGSRLTVL.

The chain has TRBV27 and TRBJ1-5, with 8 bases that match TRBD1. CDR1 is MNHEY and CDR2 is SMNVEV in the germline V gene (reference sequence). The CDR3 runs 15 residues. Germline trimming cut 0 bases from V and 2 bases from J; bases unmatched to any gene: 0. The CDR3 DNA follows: TGTGCCAGCAGTTTATCGACAGGGGGCAATCAGCCCCAGCATTTT. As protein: CASSLSTGGNQPQHF.

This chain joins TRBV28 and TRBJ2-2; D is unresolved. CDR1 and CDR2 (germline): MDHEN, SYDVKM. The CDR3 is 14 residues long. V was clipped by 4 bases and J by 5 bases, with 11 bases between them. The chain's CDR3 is CASSSSQRTGELFF. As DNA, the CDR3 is TGTGCCAGCAGTTCATCCCAGCGTACCGGGGAGCTGTTTTTT. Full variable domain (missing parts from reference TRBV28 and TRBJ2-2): DVKVTQSSRYLVKRTGEKVFLECVQDMDHENMFWYRQDPGLGLRLIYFSYDVKMKEKGDIPEGYSVSREKKERFSLILESASTNQTSMYLCASSSSQRTGELFFGEGSRLTVL.

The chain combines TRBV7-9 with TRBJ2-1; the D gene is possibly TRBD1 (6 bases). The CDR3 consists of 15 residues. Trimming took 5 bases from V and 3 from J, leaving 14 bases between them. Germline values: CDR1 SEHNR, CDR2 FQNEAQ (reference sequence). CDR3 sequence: CASSPQGLGYNEQFF. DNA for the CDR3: TGTGCCAGCAGCCCACAGGGCTTAGGCTACAATGAGCAGTTCTTC.

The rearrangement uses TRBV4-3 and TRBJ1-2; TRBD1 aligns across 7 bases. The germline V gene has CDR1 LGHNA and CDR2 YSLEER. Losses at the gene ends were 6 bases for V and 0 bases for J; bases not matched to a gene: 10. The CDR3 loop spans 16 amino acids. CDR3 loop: CASSKGALQANYGYTF. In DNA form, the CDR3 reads TGCGCCAGCAGTAAGGGGGCACTCCAGGCTAACTATGGCTACACCTTC.

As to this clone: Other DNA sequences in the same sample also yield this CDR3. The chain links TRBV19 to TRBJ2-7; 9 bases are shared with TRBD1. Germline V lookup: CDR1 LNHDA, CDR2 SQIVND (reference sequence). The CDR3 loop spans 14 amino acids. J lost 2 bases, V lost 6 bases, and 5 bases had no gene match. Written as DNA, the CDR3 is TGTGCCAGTAGCTTGGGACAGGGACCCTACGAGCAGTACTTC. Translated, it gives CASSLGQGPYEQYF.

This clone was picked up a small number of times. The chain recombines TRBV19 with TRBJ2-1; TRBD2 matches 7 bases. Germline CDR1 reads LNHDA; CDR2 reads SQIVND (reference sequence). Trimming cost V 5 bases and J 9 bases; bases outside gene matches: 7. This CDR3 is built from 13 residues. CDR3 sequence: CASSLQTSVEQFF. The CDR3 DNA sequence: TGTGCCAGTAGTTTGCAAACTAGCGTTGAGCAGTTCTTC.

The CDR3 nucleotides are TGTGCCAGTAGTTTAACCCCGACAAGCGGTGGCTACACCTTC. It translates to CASSLTPTSGGYTF. The chain uses TRBV19 and TRBJ1-2, with no clear D. The CDR3 is made up of 14 amino acids. Germline CDR1 LNHDA, CDR2 SQIVND (reference sequence). Trimming pared 5 bases from V and 7 bases from J, leaving 17 bases between.

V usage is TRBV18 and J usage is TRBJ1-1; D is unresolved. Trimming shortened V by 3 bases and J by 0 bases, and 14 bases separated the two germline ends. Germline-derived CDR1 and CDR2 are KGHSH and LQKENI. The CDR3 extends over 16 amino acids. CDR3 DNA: TGTGCCAGCTCACCTATAAATGGCCTCATGAACACTGAAGCTTTCTTT. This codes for CASSPINGLMNTEAFF.

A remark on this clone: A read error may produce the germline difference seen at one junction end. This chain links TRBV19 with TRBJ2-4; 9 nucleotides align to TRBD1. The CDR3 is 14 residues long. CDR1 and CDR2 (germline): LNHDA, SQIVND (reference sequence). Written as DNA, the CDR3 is TGTGCCAGTAGTAGACCGGGACAGGGAACGTGGTCCGAATTC. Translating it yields CASSRPGQGTWSEF.

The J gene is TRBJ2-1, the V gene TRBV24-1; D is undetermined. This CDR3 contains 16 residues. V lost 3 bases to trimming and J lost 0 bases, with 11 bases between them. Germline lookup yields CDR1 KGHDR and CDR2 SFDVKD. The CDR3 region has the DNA TGTGCCACCAGTGATCGTCAGGTGAGCTCCTACAATGAGCAGTTCTTC. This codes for CATSDRQVSSYNEQFF.

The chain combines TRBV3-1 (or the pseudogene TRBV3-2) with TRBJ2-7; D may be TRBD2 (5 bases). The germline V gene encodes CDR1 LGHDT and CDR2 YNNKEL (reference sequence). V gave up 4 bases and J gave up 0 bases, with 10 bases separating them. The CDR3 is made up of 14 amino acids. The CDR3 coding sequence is TGTGCCAGCAGCCCCGGACGGGGCTCCTACGAGCAGTACTTC. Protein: CASSPGRGSYEQYF.

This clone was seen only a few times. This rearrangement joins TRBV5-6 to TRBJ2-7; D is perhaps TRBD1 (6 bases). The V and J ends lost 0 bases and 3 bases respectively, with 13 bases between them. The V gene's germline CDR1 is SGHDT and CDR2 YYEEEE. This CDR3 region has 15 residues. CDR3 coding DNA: TGTGCCAGCAGCTTGGCTGGTAGGGGGAGCTACGAGCAGTACTTC. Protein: CASSLAGRGSYEQYF.

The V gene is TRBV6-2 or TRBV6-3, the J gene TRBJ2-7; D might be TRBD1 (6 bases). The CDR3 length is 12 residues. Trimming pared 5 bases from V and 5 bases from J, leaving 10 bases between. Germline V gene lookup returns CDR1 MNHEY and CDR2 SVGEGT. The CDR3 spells CASSPTGHEQYF. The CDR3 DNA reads TGTGCCAGCAGTCCCACAGGGCACGAGCAGTACTTC.

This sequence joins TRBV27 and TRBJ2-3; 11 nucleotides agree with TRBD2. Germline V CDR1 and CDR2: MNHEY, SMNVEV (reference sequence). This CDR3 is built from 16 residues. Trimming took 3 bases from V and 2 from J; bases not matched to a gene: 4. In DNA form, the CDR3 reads TGTGCCAGCAGTTTCGGGACTAGCGGATTCACAGATACGCAGTATTTT. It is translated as CASSFGTSGFTDTQYF.

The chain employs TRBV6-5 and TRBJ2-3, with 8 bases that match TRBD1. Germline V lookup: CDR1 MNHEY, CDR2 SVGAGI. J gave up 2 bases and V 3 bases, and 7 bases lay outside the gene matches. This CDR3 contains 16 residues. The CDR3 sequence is CASSYTRTGTTDTQYF. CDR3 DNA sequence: TGTGCCAGCAGTTATACAAGGACAGGGACCACAGATACGCAGTATTTT.

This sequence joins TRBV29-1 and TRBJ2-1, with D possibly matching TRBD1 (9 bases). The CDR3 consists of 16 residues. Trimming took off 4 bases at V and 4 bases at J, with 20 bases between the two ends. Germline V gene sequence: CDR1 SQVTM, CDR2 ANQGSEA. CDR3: CSVAGGGQGRYNEQFF. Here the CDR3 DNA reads TGCAGCGTTGCCGGGGGGGGACAGGGAAGGTACAATGAGCAGTTCTTC.